This entry lists 24 T cell receptor beta chains sequenced from one sample in a study of T cell responses to AZD1222 COVID-19 vaccine. Clones were read by immunoSEQ multiplex PCR, and TCRdb kept only the in-frame ones, dropping some. The table shows over 75,000 clones, with approximately 89% occurring only once. The sample was peripheral blood, taken on day 0 of AZD1222 vaccination. These receptors were collected from an adult in good health.

The chain employs TRBV10-3 and TRBJ2-3; 8 bases map to TRBD2. With V trimmed by 3 bases and J by 3 bases, 11 bases remained unmatched. The CDR3 extends over 17 amino acids. Germline V gene sequence: CDR1 ENHRY, CDR2 SYGVKD. Written as DNA, the CDR3 is TGTGCCATCAGTGATATGAGCGGGAGTTGGGGGACAGATACGCAGTATTTT. As protein: CAISDMSGSWGTDTQYF.

The V gene is TRBV7-2, the J gene TRBJ1-5; D uncertain. V dropped 2 bases and J dropped 11 bases, with 10 bases sitting between them. CDR1 is SGHTA and CDR2 is FQGNSA in the germline V gene. There are 12 residues in the CDR3. The CDR3 region has the DNA TGTGCCAGCAGCTTACACGGGCAGGCCCAGCATTTT. Its translation is CASSLHGQAQHF.

This clone has a single count. The gene calls are TRBV18 and TRBJ2-7; 13 nucleotides agree with TRBD2. With V trimmed by 5 bases and J by 6 bases, 10 bases remained unmatched. Germline values: CDR1 KGHSH, CDR2 LQKENI. The CDR3 extends over 16 amino acids. The CDR3 sequence: CASSSPSTSGGFEQYF. The DNA of the CDR3 is TGTGCCAGCTCATCCCCCTCGACTAGCGGGGGGTTCGAGCAGTACTTC.

The chain has TRBV29-1 and TRBJ1-3; 7 positions agree with TRBD1. With 7 bases clipped from V and 1 base from J, the junction kept 4 bases outside the gene matches. From germline, CDR1 is SQVTM and CDR2 ANQGSEA. CDR3 length: 13 amino acids. The CDR3 is CSAQTGSGNTIYF. The CDR3, as DNA: TGCAGCGCCCAGACAGGGTCTGGAAACACCATATATTTT.

The V and J genes are TRBV9 and TRBJ2-1, with D unclear. CDR3 size: 13 residues. Trimming pared 1 base from V and 7 bases from J, leaving 9 bases between. Germline-derived CDR1 and CDR2 are SGDLS and YYNGEE. For the CDR3, the DNA is TGTGCCAGCAGCGTAAGTCTCGAAAATGAGCAGTTCTTC. Amino acids: CASSVSLENEQFF. Full variable domain (remainder filled in from reference TRBV9 and TRBJ2-1): DSGVTQTPKHLITATGQRVTLRCSPRSGDLSVYWYQQSLDQGLQFLIQYYNGEERAKGNILERFSAQQFPDLHSELNLSSLELGDSALYFCASSVSLENEQFFGPGTRLTVL.

The chain combines TRBV5-6 with TRBJ2-7; 9 nucleotides agree with TRBD1. Germline trimming cut 3 bases from V and 1 base from J; bases unmatched to any gene: 14. CDR3 size: 18 residues. Germline V gene sequence: CDR1 SGHDT, CDR2 YYEEEE. CDR3 in amino acids: CASSSVGSRGTGSYEQYF. The CDR3 DNA reads as TGTGCCAGCAGCTCGGTAGGTAGTCGAGGGACAGGGTCCTACGAGCAGTACTTC.

The chain links TRBV6-6 to TRBJ1-6; D remains ambiguous. V was trimmed by 7 bases and J by 7 bases, leaving 11 bases between them. The CDR3 loop spans 13 amino acids. CDR1 is MNHNY, CDR2 SVGAGI, per germline (reference sequence). The CDR3 spells CASTALGNSPLHF. The CDR3 bases are TGTGCCAGCACCGCCCTGGGGAATTCACCCCTCCACTTT.

V usage is TRBV7-9 and J usage is TRBJ2-5; no clear D. The CDR3 extends over 13 amino acids. Germline CDR1 SEHNR, CDR2 FQNEAQ (reference sequence). The ends were cut back, 0 bases at V and 3 bases at J, with 5 bases in the middle. CDR3 nucleotide sequence: TGTGCCAGCAGCTTAGCGAACAAAGAGACCCAGTACTTC. This gives the protein CASSLANKETQYF.

The chain joins TRBV2 to TRBJ2-2, with 7 bases that match TRBD2. Germline V gene lookup returns CDR1 SNHLY and CDR2 FYNNEI. This CDR3 spans 16 amino acids. J was trimmed by 5 bases and V by 5 bases; bases with no gene match: 11. DNA for the CDR3: TGTGCCAGCAGTACCGGGACTACCTATAGGACCGGGGAGCTGTTTTTT. It yields the protein CASSTGTTYRTGELFF.

A few counts support this clone. The chain combines TRBV4-1 with TRBJ1-2; 8 bases align to TRBD1. The ends lost 1 base at V and 0 bases at J; junction bases unmatched: 10. The germline V gene encodes CDR1 MGHRA and CDR2 YSYEKL. The CDR3 is 18 amino acids. Here the CDR3 reads CASSQGGKSTGANYGYTF. CDR3 in DNA: TGCGCCAGCAGCCAAGGAGGGAAATCGACAGGGGCTAACTATGGCTACACCTTC.

J is TRBJ2-2 and V is TRBV7-9, with 9 bases that match TRBD2. Germline values: CDR1 SEHNR, CDR2 FQNEAQ (reference sequence). The CDR3 sequence is 13 residues long. The ends lost 5 bases at V and 10 bases at J; junction bases unmatched: 5. The CDR3 bases are TGTGCCAGCAGCGCGGGGGGGCCATTGGAGCTGTTTTTT. It encodes CASSAGGPLELFF.

V gene TRBV5-1 combines with J gene TRBJ2-1; 10 bases line up with TRBD2. The CDR3 covers 15 residues. Germline CDR1 SGHRS, CDR2 YFSETQ. The junction had 7 bases not matched to a gene; V was cut back by 4 bases and J by 6 bases. The CDR3 bases are TGCGCCAGCAGCGCAACTAGCGGGGTATTCAATGAGCAGTTCTTC. It encodes CASSATSGVFNEQFF.

The chain joins TRBV5-4 to TRBJ2-5, with D perhaps TRBD1 (5 bases). Germline assignment: CDR1 SGHNT and CDR2 YYREEE (reference sequence). The CDR3 contains 14 residues. The ends were cut back, 5 bases at V and 6 bases at J, with 17 bases in the middle. The CDR3 protein is CASRSGQEAKTQYF. DNA for the CDR3: TGTGCCAGCAGATCTGGACAAGAGGCCAAGACCCAGTACTTC.

This rearrangement joins TRBV18 to TRBJ1-6, with D perhaps TRBD1 (6 bases). The CDR3 totals 16 residues. V was clipped by 6 bases and J by 0 bases, with 12 bases between them. Germline lookup yields CDR1 KGHSH and CDR2 LQKENI. CDR3 sequence: CASSTQDSSYNSPLHF. In nucleotides, the CDR3 is TGTGCCAGCTCGACGCAGGACAGCTCCTATAATTCACCCCTCCACTTT.

The V call is TRBV6-2 or TRBV6-3, the J call TRBJ2-7, with 9 bases that match TRBD2. Germline loops: CDR1 MNHEY, CDR2 SVGEGT. This CDR3 has 16 amino acids. V was clipped by 5 bases and J by 2 bases; unmatched bases: 10. The CDR3 DNA reads TGTGCCAGCAGTCACCTAGCGGGGCGGTCTACCTACGAGCAGTACTTC. This sequence encodes CASSHLAGRSTYEQYF.

The rearrangement links TRBV5-4 to TRBJ2-1; tentative D call: TRBD1 (6 bases). CDR1 is SGHNT, CDR2 YYREEE, per germline (reference sequence). The length of the CDR3 is 15 residues. V was cut by 4 bases and J by 6 bases, with 17 bases left in between. The CDR3 DNA reads TGTGCCAGCAGCCGATCAGGGGCTAGCCTCAATGAGCAGTTCTTC. Its protein product is CASSRSGASLNEQFF.

The rearrangement uses TRBV7-6 and TRBJ2-5; D is ambiguous. CDR1 and CDR2 (germline): SGHVS, FNYEAQ. The CDR3 length is 14 residues. V dropped 4 bases and J dropped 3 bases, with 12 bases sitting between them. The CDR3 DNA reads as TGTGCCAGCAGCTCTCGGGCCATCGAAGAGACCCAGTACTTC. This sequence encodes CASSSRAIEETQYF.

The chain employs TRBV14 and TRBJ1-2, with D perhaps matching TRBD1 (5 bases). CDR3 length: 14 amino acids. The germline V gene encodes CDR1 SGHDN and CDR2 FVKESK. Trimming took 2 bases from V and 4 from J, leaving 11 bases between them. CDR3 DNA: TGTGCCAGCAGCCAATTAGGGGCCTCCTATGGCTACACCTTC. Amino acid sequence: CASSQLGASYGYTF. The full variable domain, its missing parts supplied by reference TRBV14 and TRBJ1-2, is EAGVTQFPSHSVIEKGQTVTLRCDPISGHDNLYWYRRVMGKEIKFLLHFVKESKQDESGMPNNRFLAERTGGTYSTLKVQPAELEDSGVYFCASSQLGASYGYTFGSGTRLTVV.

J is TRBJ1-1 and V is TRBV29-1; a possible D gene is TRBD1 (5 bases). V was trimmed by 7 bases and J by 4 bases, leaving 16 bases between them. Germline loops: CDR1 SQVTM, CDR2 ANQGSEA. The CDR3 is made up of 13 amino acids. The CDR3 DNA sequence: TGCAGCGCGTCGCAGGGAAAGGTCACTGAAGCTTTCTTT. This translates into CSASQGKVTEAFF.

The chain has TRBV10-1 and TRBJ2-1; D is uncertain. V gave up 4 bases and J gave up 5 bases, with 12 bases separating them. There are 14 residues in the CDR3. Germline CDR1 and CDR2: WNHNN and SYGVQD (reference sequence). The CDR3: CASSGTPGDNEQFF. CDR3 nucleotide sequence: TGCGCCAGCAGTGGGACGCCCGGAGACAATGAGCAGTTCTTC.

The chain is built from TRBV10-3 and TRBJ1-2; D call uncertain. Per germline, CDR1 ENHRY and CDR2 SYGVKD. The CDR3 loop spans 14 amino acids. The V gene lost 3 bases and the J gene lost 2 bases, with 10 bases spanning the gap. The CDR3 loop reads CAISDRGSNYGYTF. The CDR3 region has the DNA TGTGCCATCAGTGATAGAGGGTCCAACTATGGCTACACCTTC.

This chain joins TRBV5-6 and TRBJ1-1; 7 bases agree with TRBD1. The CDR3 is made up of 15 amino acids. Unmatched junction bases numbered 5, after V lost 3 bases and J lost 0 bases. CDR1 is SGHDT and CDR2 is YYEEEE in the germline V gene. CDR3 coding DNA: TGTGCCAGCAGCTGGGGACAGCTCATGAACACTGAAGCTTTCTTT. This translates into CASSWGQLMNTEAFF.

J is TRBJ2-5 and V is TRBV5-6, with D possibly TRBD2 on 6 matching bases. Trimming shortened V by 3 bases and J by 5 bases, and 20 bases separated the two germline ends. This CDR3 is built from 16 residues. Germline V CDR1 and CDR2: SGHDT, YYEEEE. The CDR3 spells CASSWRGKRVTETQYF. CDR3 DNA sequence: TGTGCCAGCAGCTGGAGGGGCAAGAGGGTTACGGAGACCCAGTACTTC. Full variable domain (missing parts from reference TRBV5-6 and TRBJ2-5): DAGVTQSPTHLIKTRGQQVTLRCSPKSGHDTVSWYQQALGQGPQFIFQYYEEEERQRGNFPDRFSGHQFPNYSSELNVNALLLGDSALYLCASSWRGKRVTETQYFGPGTRLLVL.

The chain has TRBV3-1 (or the pseudogene TRBV3-2) and TRBJ2-5; 16 nucleotides agree with TRBD2. In germline, CDR1 is LGHDT, CDR2 YNNKEL (reference sequence). V lost 10 bases, J lost 5 bases, and 4 bases stayed unmatched. This CDR3 comprises 14 residues. The CDR3 reads CATGLAGGKETQYF. DNA of the CDR3: TGTGCCACGGGACTAGCGGGGGGGAAGGAGACCCAGTACTTC.